Below, one T cell receptor (beta chain) is given with its context. Its cognate antigen is unknown. TCRdb called the RT-PCR reads again in MiXCR, with one record for every CDR3 protein. Seen here are 590,000 or so distinct CDR3 sequences, approximately 14% observed once, and the top ten hold 6% to 9.5%. This record belongs to a study of response to subunit inactivated influenza vaccine. The study, taken as a whole, reports: The authors suggested that every seasonal influenza vaccination recruits few new T cells.

The trim removed 10 bases at V and 7 bases at J, leaving 16 bases unmatched. CDR3 length: 15 amino acids. The chain couples TRBV12-3 or TRBV12-4 to TRBJ2-1; 7 bases align to TRBD2. This clonotype was obtained from a man aged 45 to 65 who received an inactivated influenza vaccine. This specimen was PBMCs from blood, taken roughly 2 weeks before vaccination. For the CDR3, the DNA is TGTGCCACCCAACGTGACGCGGGAGTTTGGAATGAGCAGTTCTTC. Translation gives CATQRDAGVWNEQFF.